The rows below give T cell receptor beta chains drawn from one sample of a study of blood T cell repertoires in COVID-19. Generated by immunoSEQ multiplex PCR, the TCRdb table keeps only in-frame clones and is missing some. Of about 190,000 clones detected, less than 90% appear once; the ten largest clones hold 3% to 3.5%. Source material: PBMCs or T cells enriched from blood (not recorded which). The receptor source for this set is a woman aged 30 to 39 who had been exposed to COVID-19. CDR3s include the opening cysteine and the closing phenylalanine or tryptophan. Each record gives: CDR3 DNA, CDR3 protein, V gene, D gene, clone size, J gene. The D gene is left open where the match is weak. Expanded clones are given a class, and other clones once, few, many or no size at all.

CDR3nt: TGTGCCAGCAGTTGGGCAGGGACAGATACGCAGTATTTT
CDR3aa: CASSWAGTDTQYF
v_gene: TRBV27
d_gene: .
abundance: .
j_gene: TRBJ2-3

CDR3nt: TGTGCCAGCAGCTTGGATTGGCAGGGAGGTTGGCAGCCCCAGCATTTT
CDR3aa: CASSLDWQGGWQPQHF
v_gene: TRBV5-5
d_gene: .
abundance: .
j_gene: TRBJ1-5

CDR3nt: TGTGCCAGCAGGAACTCACAGGGTAGGAGGCTGACAGATACGCAGTATTTT
CDR3aa: CASRNSQGRRLTDTQYF
v_gene: TRBV27
d_gene: .
abundance: .
j_gene: TRBJ2-3

CDR3nt: TGTGCCAGCAGCCAAGATCGGCCTGGGGCTAAGGGGGCTTTCTTT
CDR3aa: CASSQDRPGAKGAFF
v_gene: TRBV3-1/TRBV3-2
d_gene: .
abundance: .
j_gene: TRBJ1-1

CDR3nt: TGTGCCAGCAGCTTGGGCGACTACGAGCAGTACTTC
CDR3aa: CASSLGDYEQYF
v_gene: TRBV5-4
d_gene: .
abundance: .
j_gene: TRBJ2-7

CDR3nt: TGTGCCAGCAGTTTACCGTTGACAGCGAGCAATCAGCCCCAGCATTTT
CDR3aa: CASSLPLTASNQPQHF
v_gene: TRBV28
d_gene: .
abundance: .
j_gene: TRBJ1-5

CDR3nt: TGTGCCAGCAGTTATGCTCTAACAGGGTATGATGGCTACACCTTC
CDR3aa: CASSYALTGYDGYTF
v_gene: TRBV6-5
d_gene: .
abundance: .
j_gene: TRBJ1-2

CDR3nt: TGTGCCAGCAGCCTGACAGAAAACACTGAAGCTTTCTTT
CDR3aa: CASSLTENTEAFF
v_gene: TRBV12-3/TRBV12-4
d_gene: .
abundance: few
j_gene: TRBJ1-1

CDR3nt: TGTGCCAGCAGCTTGGAACTAGCCGGGACCGGGGAGCTGTTTTTT
CDR3aa: CASSLELAGTGELFF
v_gene: TRBV5-4
d_gene: .
abundance: .
j_gene: TRBJ2-2

CDR3nt: TGTGCCACCAGCAGAGTGGGGGGAGAGCAGTACTTC
CDR3aa: CATSRVGGEQYF
v_gene: TRBV15
d_gene: .
abundance: .
j_gene: TRBJ2-7

CDR3nt: TGTGCCAGCAGGGGGCCCTATAACTATGGCTACACCTTC
CDR3aa: CASRGPYNYGYTF
v_gene: TRBV5-8
d_gene: .
abundance: .
j_gene: TRBJ1-2

CDR3nt: TGTGCCGGAGAGGAACCGCAGAACACTGAAGCTTTCTTT
CDR3aa: CAGEEPQNTEAFF
v_gene: TRBV5-3
d_gene: .
abundance: .
j_gene: TRBJ1-1

CDR3nt: TGTGCCAGCAGCCTCACAGAGAACACTGAAGCTTTCTTT
CDR3aa: CASSLTENTEAFF
v_gene: TRBV5-6
d_gene: .
abundance: .
j_gene: TRBJ1-1

CDR3nt: TGTGCCAGCTATCACCGAGGCAATCAGCCCCAGCATTTT
CDR3aa: CASYHRGNQPQHF
v_gene: TRBV12-3/TRBV12-4
d_gene: .
abundance: once
j_gene: TRBJ1-5

CDR3nt: TGTGCCAGCAGTGAATCGGGTGTGGGACTAGGAAAAGATGAGCAGTTCTTC
CDR3aa: CASSESGVGLGKDEQFF
v_gene: TRBV25-1
d_gene: TRBD2
abundance: .
j_gene: TRBJ2-1

CDR3nt: TGTGCCAGCAGTTACCCGCGGACAGGGGGGGGAGAGACCCAGTACTTC
CDR3aa: CASSYPRTGGGETQYF
v_gene: TRBV6-5
d_gene: TRBD1
abundance: .
j_gene: TRBJ2-5

CDR3nt: TGTGCCAGCAGTGAAGATTCTTTGAGGTTTTCTAGCACAGATACGCAGTATTTT
CDR3aa: CASSEDSLRFSSTDTQYF
v_gene: TRBV6-1
d_gene: .
abundance: .
j_gene: TRBJ2-3

CDR3nt: TGTGCCAGCAGTTTGGCAGTCTATGGCTACACCTTC
CDR3aa: CASSLAVYGYTF
v_gene: TRBV12-3/TRBV12-4
d_gene: .
abundance: .
j_gene: TRBJ1-2

CDR3nt: TGTGCCAGCAGCTTAGTAGGGGGCTCCTACAATGAGCAGTTCTTC
CDR3aa: CASSLVGGSYNEQFF
v_gene: TRBV7-2
d_gene: .
abundance: .
j_gene: TRBJ2-1

CDR3nt: TGTGCCAGCAGTGTAGCAGGGCCCTATGGCTACACCTTC
CDR3aa: CASSVAGPYGYTF
v_gene: TRBV25-1
d_gene: .
abundance: once
j_gene: TRBJ1-2

CDR3nt: TGTGCCAGCAGCTTTCAGGGTAGTGGGAACACTGAAGCTTTCTTT
CDR3aa: CASSFQGSGNTEAFF
v_gene: TRBV5-6
d_gene: .
abundance: .
j_gene: TRBJ1-1

CDR3nt: TGCGCCAGCAGCCATTGGGCGACTAGCGGGGGGGCCAACGGGGAGCTGTTTTTT
CDR3aa: CASSHWATSGGANGELFF
v_gene: TRBV4-1
d_gene: TRBD2
abundance: .
j_gene: TRBJ2-2

CDR3nt: TGTGCCGCGTCAGGGGGAAATACTAAATTCTCCTACGAGCAGTACTTC
CDR3aa: CAASGGNTKFSYEQYF
v_gene: TRBV10-3
d_gene: TRBD1
abundance: .
j_gene: TRBJ2-7

CDR3nt: TGTGCCAGCAGCCAAGAGCTTTTTGGGGACAGGGGTTTAAGAAACATTCAGTACTTC
CDR3aa: CASSQELFGDRGLRNIQYF
v_gene: TRBV3-1/TRBV3-2
d_gene: TRBD1
abundance: .
j_gene: TRBJ2-4

CDR3nt: TGTGCCAGCAGCTACCAGGGGGGAGGTTCCTACGAGCAGTACTTC
CDR3aa: CASSYQGGGSYEQYF
v_gene: TRBV7-2
d_gene: .
abundance: .
j_gene: TRBJ2-7

CDR3nt: TGTGCCAGCAGCGGTTCACTAGGGGGCACCGGGGAGCTGTTTTTT
CDR3aa: CASSGSLGGTGELFF
v_gene: TRBV9
d_gene: .
abundance: once
j_gene: TRBJ2-2

CDR3nt: TGTGCCACCAGCAGAGTCTGGACAGCTTTGAGCAATCAGCCCCAGCATTTT
CDR3aa: CATSRVWTALSNQPQHF
v_gene: TRBV15
d_gene: .
abundance: .
j_gene: TRBJ1-5

CDR3nt: TGCAGTGCCATCACAGGGCTTGGCTACACCTTC
CDR3aa: CSAITGLGYTF
v_gene: TRBV20-1
d_gene: .
abundance: .
j_gene: TRBJ1-2

CDR3nt: TGTGCCTGGATCCCCCCAGGGATTAACACTGAAGCTTTCTTT
CDR3aa: CAWIPPGINTEAFF
v_gene: TRBV30
d_gene: .
abundance: .
j_gene: TRBJ1-1

CDR3nt: TGTGCCAGCAGCCCTAGCGGGGGATCGTCCTACGAGCAGTACTTC
CDR3aa: CASSPSGGSSYEQYF
v_gene: TRBV7-6
d_gene: TRBD2
abundance: .
j_gene: TRBJ2-7

CDR3nt: TGTGCCAGCAGCGGAATAGCGGGGGGGCAAGGGGAGACCCAGTACTTC
CDR3aa: CASSGIAGGQGETQYF
v_gene: TRBV7-8
d_gene: TRBD2
abundance: .
j_gene: TRBJ2-5

CDR3nt: TGTGCCAGCAGTTCCCAAACTGACGAGCAGTACTTC
CDR3aa: CASSSQTDEQYF
v_gene: TRBV28
d_gene: .
abundance: .
j_gene: TRBJ2-7

CDR3nt: TGCGCCAGCAGCTTGGTAGAGGCTTTGAACACTGAAGCTTTCTTT
CDR3aa: CASSLVEALNTEAFF
v_gene: TRBV5-1
d_gene: .
abundance: .
j_gene: TRBJ1-1

CDR3nt: TGTGCCAGTAGTCTAGGAGGAGCCGGGGAGCTGTTTTTT
CDR3aa: CASSLGGAGELFF
v_gene: TRBV19
d_gene: .
abundance: .
j_gene: TRBJ2-2

CDR3nt: TGTGCCAGTAGTATAGATCACAGCCGTAATTCACCCCTCCACTTT
CDR3aa: CASSIDHSRNSPLHF
v_gene: TRBV19
d_gene: .
abundance: .
j_gene: TRBJ1-6

CDR3nt: TGCAGCGTTGGGGGAGGGGATGAGCAGTTCTTC
CDR3aa: CSVGGGDEQFF
v_gene: TRBV29-1
d_gene: TRBD2
abundance: once
j_gene: TRBJ2-1

CDR3nt: TGTGCCAGCAGCTCCCCCGAAGCTTGGACAGGGGAAACCTACGAGCAGTACTTC
CDR3aa: CASSSPEAWTGETYEQYF
v_gene: TRBV5-5
d_gene: TRBD1
abundance: .
j_gene: TRBJ2-7

CDR3nt: TGTGCCAGCTCCCGGAGGACAGGGGGACCTGAAGCTTTCTTT
CDR3aa: CASSRRTGGPEAFF
v_gene: TRBV18
d_gene: TRBD1
abundance: .
j_gene: TRBJ1-1

CDR3nt: TGCGCCAGCAGCTTGGGCGGGGACTCGAATGAGCAGTTCTTC
CDR3aa: CASSLGGDSNEQFF
v_gene: TRBV5-1
d_gene: .
abundance: .
j_gene: TRBJ2-1

CDR3nt: TGTGCCACCAGCATGGGCGGCAATCAGCCCCAGCATTTT
CDR3aa: CATSMGGNQPQHF
v_gene: TRBV15
d_gene: .
abundance: many
j_gene: TRBJ1-5

CDR3nt: TGTGCCAGCAGTTACGATACACAGGGGACGAACACTGAAGCTTTCTTT
CDR3aa: CASSYDTQGTNTEAFF
v_gene: TRBV6-2/TRBV6-3
d_gene: TRBD1
abundance: .
j_gene: TRBJ1-1

CDR3nt: TGTGCCAGCAGCACATCCGGACTGTACAATGAGCAGTTCTTC
CDR3aa: CASSTSGLYNEQFF
v_gene: TRBV7-8
d_gene: .
abundance: .
j_gene: TRBJ2-1